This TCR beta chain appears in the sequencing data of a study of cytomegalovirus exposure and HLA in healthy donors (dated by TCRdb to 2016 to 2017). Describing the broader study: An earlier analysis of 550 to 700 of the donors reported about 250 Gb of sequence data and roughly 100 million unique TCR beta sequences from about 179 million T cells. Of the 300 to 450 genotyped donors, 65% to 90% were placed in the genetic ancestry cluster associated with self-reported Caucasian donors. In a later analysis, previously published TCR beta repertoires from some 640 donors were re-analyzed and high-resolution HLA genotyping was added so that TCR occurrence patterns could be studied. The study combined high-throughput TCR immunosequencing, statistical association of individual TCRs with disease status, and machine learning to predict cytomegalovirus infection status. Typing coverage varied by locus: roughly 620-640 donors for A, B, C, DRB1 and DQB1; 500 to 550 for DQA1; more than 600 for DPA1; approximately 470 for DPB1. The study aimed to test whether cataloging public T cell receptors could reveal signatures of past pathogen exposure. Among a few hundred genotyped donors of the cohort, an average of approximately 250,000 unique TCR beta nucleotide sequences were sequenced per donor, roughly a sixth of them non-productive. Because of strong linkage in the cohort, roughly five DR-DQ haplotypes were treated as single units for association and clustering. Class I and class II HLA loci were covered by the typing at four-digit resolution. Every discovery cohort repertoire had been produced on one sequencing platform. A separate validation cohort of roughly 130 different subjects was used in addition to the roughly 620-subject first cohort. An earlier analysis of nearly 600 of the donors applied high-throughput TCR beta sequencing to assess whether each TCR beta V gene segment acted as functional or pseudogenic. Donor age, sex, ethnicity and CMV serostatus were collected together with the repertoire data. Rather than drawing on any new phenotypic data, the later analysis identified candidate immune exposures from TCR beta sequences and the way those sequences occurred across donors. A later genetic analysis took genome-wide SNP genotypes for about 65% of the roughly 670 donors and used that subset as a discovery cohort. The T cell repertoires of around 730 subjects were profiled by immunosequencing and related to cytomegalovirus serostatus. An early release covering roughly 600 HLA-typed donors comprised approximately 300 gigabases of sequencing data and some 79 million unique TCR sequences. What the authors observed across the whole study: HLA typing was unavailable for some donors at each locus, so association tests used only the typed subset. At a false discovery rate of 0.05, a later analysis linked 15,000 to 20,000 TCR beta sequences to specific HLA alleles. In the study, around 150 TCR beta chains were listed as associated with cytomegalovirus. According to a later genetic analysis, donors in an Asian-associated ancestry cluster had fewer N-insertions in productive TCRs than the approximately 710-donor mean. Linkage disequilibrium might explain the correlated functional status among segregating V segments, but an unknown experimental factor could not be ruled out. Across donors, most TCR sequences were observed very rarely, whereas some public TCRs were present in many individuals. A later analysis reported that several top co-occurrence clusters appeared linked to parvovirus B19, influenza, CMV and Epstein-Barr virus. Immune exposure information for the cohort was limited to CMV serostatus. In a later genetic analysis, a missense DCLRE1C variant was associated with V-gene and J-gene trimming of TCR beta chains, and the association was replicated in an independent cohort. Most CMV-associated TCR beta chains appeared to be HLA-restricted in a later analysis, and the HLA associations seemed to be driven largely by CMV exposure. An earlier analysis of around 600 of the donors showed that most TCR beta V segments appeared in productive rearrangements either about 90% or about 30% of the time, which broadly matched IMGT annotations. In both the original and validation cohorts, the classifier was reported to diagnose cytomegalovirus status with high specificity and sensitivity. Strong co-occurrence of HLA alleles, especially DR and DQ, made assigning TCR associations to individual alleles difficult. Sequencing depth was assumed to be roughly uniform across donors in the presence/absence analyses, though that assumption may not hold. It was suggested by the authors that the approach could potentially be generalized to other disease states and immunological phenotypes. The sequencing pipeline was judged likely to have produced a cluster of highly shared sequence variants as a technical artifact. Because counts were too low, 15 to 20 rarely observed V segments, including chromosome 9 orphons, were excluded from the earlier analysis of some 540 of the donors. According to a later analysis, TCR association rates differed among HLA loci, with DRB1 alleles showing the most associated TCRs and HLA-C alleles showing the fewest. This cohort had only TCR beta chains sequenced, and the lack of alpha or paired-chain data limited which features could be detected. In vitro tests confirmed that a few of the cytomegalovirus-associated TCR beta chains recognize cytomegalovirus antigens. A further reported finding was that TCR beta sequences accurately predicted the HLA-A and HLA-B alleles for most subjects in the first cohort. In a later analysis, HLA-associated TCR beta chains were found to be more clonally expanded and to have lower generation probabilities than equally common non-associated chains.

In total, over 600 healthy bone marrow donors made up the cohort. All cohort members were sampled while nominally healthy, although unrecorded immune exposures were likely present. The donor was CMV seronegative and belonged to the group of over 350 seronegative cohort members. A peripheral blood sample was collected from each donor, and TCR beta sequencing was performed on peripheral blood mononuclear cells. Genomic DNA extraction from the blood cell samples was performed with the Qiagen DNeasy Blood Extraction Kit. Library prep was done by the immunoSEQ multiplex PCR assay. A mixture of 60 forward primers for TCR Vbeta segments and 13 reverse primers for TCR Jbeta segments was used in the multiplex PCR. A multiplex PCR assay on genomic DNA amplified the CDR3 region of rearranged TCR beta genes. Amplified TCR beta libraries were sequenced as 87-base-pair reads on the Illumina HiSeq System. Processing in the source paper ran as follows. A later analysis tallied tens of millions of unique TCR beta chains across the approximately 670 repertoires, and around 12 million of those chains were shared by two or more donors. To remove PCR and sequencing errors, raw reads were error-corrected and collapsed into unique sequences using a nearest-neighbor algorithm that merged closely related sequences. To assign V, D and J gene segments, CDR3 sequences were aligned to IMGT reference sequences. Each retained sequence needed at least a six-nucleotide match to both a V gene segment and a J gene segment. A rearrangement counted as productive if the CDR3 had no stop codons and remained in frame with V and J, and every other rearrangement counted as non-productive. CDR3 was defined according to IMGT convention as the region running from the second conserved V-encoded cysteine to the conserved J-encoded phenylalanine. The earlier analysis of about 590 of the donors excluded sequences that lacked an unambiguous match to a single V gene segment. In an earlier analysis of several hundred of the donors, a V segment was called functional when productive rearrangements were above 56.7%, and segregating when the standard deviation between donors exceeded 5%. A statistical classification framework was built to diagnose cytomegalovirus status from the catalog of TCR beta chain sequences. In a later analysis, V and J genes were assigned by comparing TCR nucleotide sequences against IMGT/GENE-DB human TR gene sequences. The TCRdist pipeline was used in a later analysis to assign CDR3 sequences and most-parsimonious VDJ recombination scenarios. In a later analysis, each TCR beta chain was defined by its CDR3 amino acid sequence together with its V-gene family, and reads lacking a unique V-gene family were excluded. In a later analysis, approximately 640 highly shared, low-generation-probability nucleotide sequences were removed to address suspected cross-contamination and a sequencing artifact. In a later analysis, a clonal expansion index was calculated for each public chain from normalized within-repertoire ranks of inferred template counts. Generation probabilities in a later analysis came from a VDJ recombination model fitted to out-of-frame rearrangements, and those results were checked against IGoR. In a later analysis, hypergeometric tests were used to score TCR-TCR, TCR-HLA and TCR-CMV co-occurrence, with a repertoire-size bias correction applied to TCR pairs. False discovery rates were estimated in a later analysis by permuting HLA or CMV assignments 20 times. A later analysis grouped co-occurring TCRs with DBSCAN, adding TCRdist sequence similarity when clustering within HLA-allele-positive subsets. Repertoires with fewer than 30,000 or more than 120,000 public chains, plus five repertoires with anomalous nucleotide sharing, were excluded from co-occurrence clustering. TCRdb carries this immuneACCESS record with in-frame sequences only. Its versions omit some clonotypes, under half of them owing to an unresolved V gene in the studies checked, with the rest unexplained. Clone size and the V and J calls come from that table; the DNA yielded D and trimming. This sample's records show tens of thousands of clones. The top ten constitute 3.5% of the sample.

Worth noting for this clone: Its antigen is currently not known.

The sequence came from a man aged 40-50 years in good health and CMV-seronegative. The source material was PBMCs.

The CDR3 region: CASSPVAGQETQYF. The sequenced DNA: TGTGCCAGCTCACCAGTGGCGGGCCAAGAGACCCAGTACTTC. This sequence uses TRBV18 and TRBJ2-5; 5 matching bases give a weak D call of TRBD2. The CDR3 sequence holds 14 residues, the cysteine and phenylalanine included. Only the CDR3 DNA is retained, 42 bases long and in frame from the first base. CDR1 and CDR2 (KGHSH, LQKENI) derive from the germline V gene. Trimming removed 2 bases from V and 1 base from J, leaving 8 bases between the germline ends.